The 30 T cell receptor beta chains in this list originate from one sample, sequenced in a study of shared clonotypes between healthy human individuals. The data were produced by immunoSEQ multiplex PCR, yet TCRdb's version contains in-frame clones alone and is incomplete. In the table there are millions of clones, 85% to 95% of which are singletons. The source material was naive CD4+ T cells sorted from blood. Regarding subset: CD45RA+ positively selected. These receptors were obtained from a man younger than 35 in good health.

The genes are TRBV6-1 and TRBJ1-2; D unclear. CDR3 length: 13 residues. The germline V gene encodes CDR1 MNHNS and CDR2 SASEGT. With 3 bases removed from V and 5 bases from J, the gap between germline ends came to 10 bases. The CDR3 DNA sequence: TGTGCCAGCAGTGACGGCAGAATGTATGGCTACACCTTC. Protein product: CASSDGRMYGYTF.

V is TRBV18 and J is TRBJ2-6, with a tentative D call TRBD2 (5 bases). This CDR3 spans 19 amino acids. Germline CDR1 KGHSH, CDR2 LQKENI. Trimming took 4 bases from V and 0 from J, leaving 19 bases between them. CDR3 DNA: TGTGCCAGCTCACTTACCTTGTTTGCGGGCGGCTCTGGGGCCAACGTCCTGACTTTC. Residues: CASSLTLFAGGSGANVLTF.

The genes are TRBV6-5 and TRBJ1-4, with D hard to call. The CDR3 is 13 residues long. Between the trimmed V and J ends, which lost 7 bases and 2 bases, there was a span of 8 bases. The germline V gene encodes CDR1 MNHEY and CDR2 SVGAGI. CDR3: CASTTATNEKLFF. The CDR3 DNA reads TGTGCCAGCACAACCGCGACTAATGAAAAACTGTTTTTT.

The chain uses TRBV5-1 and TRBJ2-5, with 7 bases matching TRBD2. This CDR3 spans 15 amino acids. The junction had 8 bases not matched to a gene; V was cut back by 5 bases and J by 1 base. Germline CDR1 reads SGHRS; CDR2 reads YFSETQ. CDR3 nucleotide sequence: TGCGCCAGCAGTAAACCCTCGGGAGGCCAAGAGACCCAGTACTTC. It specifies CASSKPSGGQETQYF.

This chain connects TRBV7-2 to TRBJ1-5; D is perhaps TRBD1 (5 bases). Trimming shortened V by 4 bases and J by 4 bases, and 8 bases separated the two germline ends. The CDR3 loop spans 13 amino acids. Germline CDR1 is SGHTA and CDR2 is FQGNSA. The CDR3 spells CASSSYRNQPQHF. CDR3 DNA sequence: TGTGCCAGCAGCTCATACAGGAATCAGCCCCAGCATTTT.

The chain carries TRBV5-1 and TRBJ2-7, with 8 bases identical to TRBD1. Germline trimming cut 4 bases from V and 5 bases from J; bases unmatched to any gene: 8. Germline CDR1 SGHRS, CDR2 YFSETQ. CDR3 size: 14 residues. CDR3 amino acids: CASSHGQGRDEQYF. The CDR3, as DNA: TGCGCCAGCAGCCATGGACAGGGCAGAGACGAGCAGTACTTC.

The J gene is TRBJ1-2, the V gene TRBV28; the D is unclear. The CDR3 totals 15 residues. The germline gives CDR1 MDHEN, CDR2 SYDVKM. V dropped 5 bases and J dropped 2 bases, with 15 bases sitting between them. CDR3 coding DNA: TGTGCCAGCAGTATTACCGGGCTTGCAAACTATGGCTACACCTTC. It codes for CASSITGLANYGYTF.

Comment on this clone: This specimen includes other DNA sequences encoding the same CDR3. The chain carries TRBV7-9 and TRBJ2-7; 7 bases align to TRBD1. V trimming: 0 bases; J trimming: 1 base; junction bases outside the gene matches: 3. This CDR3 is built from 15 residues. CDR1 is SEHNR, CDR2 FQNEAQ, per germline (reference sequence). This CDR3 reads CASSLAGGGSYEQYF. CDR3 DNA sequence: TGTGCCAGCAGCTTAGCAGGGGGCGGTTCCTACGAGCAGTACTTC.

The gene calls are TRBV7-9 and TRBJ2-1; 12 positions agree with TRBD2. The germline V gene has CDR1 SEHNR and CDR2 FQNEAQ (reference sequence). The CDR3 is 17 amino acids. J lost 8 bases, V lost 1 base, and 9 bases had no gene match. The CDR3: CASSLGAASGRVDEQFF. The CDR3 DNA reads as TGTGCCAGCAGCTTAGGGGCGGCTAGCGGGAGGGTTGATGAGCAGTTCTTC.

This clone was recorded only once. The genes are TRBV4-3 and TRBJ2-3; no reliable D call. Per germline, CDR1 LGHNA and CDR2 YSLEER. The V end was cut by 0 bases, the J end by 8 bases, with 9 bases between. This CDR3 spans 13 amino acids. CDR3 DNA: TGCGCCAGCAGCCAAGATCTGGTGGGTACGCAGTATTTT. Translation: CASSQDLVGTQYF.

The gene calls are TRBV6-5 and TRBJ2-6, with D perhaps matching TRBD1 (6 bases). The CDR3 extends over 15 amino acids. Germline loops: CDR1 MNHEY, CDR2 SVGAGI. The V and J ends lost 5 bases and 1 base respectively, with 9 bases between them. DNA of the CDR3: TGTGCCAGCAGTGTGGACAGATCTGGGGCCAACGTCCTGACTTTC. Protein product: CASSVDRSGANVLTF.

The V call is TRBV18, the J call TRBJ2-3; 13 bases align to TRBD2. CDR3 size: 16 residues. CDR1 KGHSH and CDR2 LQKENI come from the germline V gene. The J segment lost 7 bases and the V segment lost 8 bases, leaving 12 bases of the junction unmatched. The CDR3 DNA reads TGTGCCAGCAGACTAGCGGGAGGCCGCGCACGCAATACGCAGTATTTT. It yields the protein CASRLAGGRARNTQYF.

The J gene is TRBJ2-1, the V gene TRBV29-1; 12 positions agree with TRBD2. V lost 0 bases to trimming and J lost 0 bases; unmatched junction nucleotides: 9. CDR3 length: 19 residues. Germline CDR1 is SQVTM and CDR2 is ANQGSEA. The CDR3 DNA reads as TGCAGCGTTGAAGATCCCTGGACTAGCGGGGCCAGCTCCTACAATGAGCAGTTCTTC. It specifies CSVEDPWTSGASSYNEQFF.

This chain connects TRBV29-1 to TRBJ1-1, with D unclear. CDR1 is SQVTM, CDR2 ANQGSEA, per germline. The length of the CDR3 is 12 residues. The ends were cut back, 5 bases at V and 1 base at J, with 8 bases in the middle. The CDR3 DNA reads TGCAGCGTTCGATTGGGGAACACTGAAGCTTTCTTT. Its translation: CSVRLGNTEAFF.

The chain joins TRBV7-2 to TRBJ1-2; D gene uncertain. The CDR3 is made up of 13 amino acids. Trimming removed 3 bases at V and 8 bases at J, with 13 bases between. In germline, CDR1 is SGHTA, CDR2 FQGNSA. The CDR3 region is CASSFPRAYGYTF. As DNA, the CDR3 is TGTGCCAGCAGCTTCCCGCGGGCTTACGGCTACACCTTC.

The gene calls are TRBV11-3 and TRBJ2-7; D is possibly TRBD1 (6 bases). The CDR3 consists of 14 residues. Looked up from germline, CDR1 is SGHNT and CDR2 is YENEEA. V was shortened by 5 bases and J by 0 bases, with 11 bases between the two germline ends. The CDR3 protein is CASSPKGHSYEQYF. Written as DNA, the CDR3 is TGTGCCAGCAGCCCTAAGGGACACTCCTACGAGCAGTACTTC. The full variable domain, in which reference TRBV11-3 and TRBJ2-7 provide the parts outside the CDR3, is EAGVVQSPRYKIIEKKQPVAFWCNPISGHNTLYWYLQNLGQGPELLIRYENEEAVDDSQLPKDRFSAERLKGVDSTLKIQPAELGDSAVYLCASSPKGHSYEQYFGPGTRLTVT.

The rearrangement links TRBV6-4 to TRBJ2-1; 11 bases map to TRBD2. CDR1 MRHNA and CDR2 SNTAGT come from the germline V gene. V shed 0 bases and J 9 bases; nucleotides not matched to a gene: 4. The CDR3 is 15 residues long. The CDR3 bases are TGTGCCAGCAGTGACTCTTCGCTAGCGGGAGGTGAGCAGTTCTTC. Translating it yields CASSDSSLAGGEQFF.

A note on this clone: Within the sample, other DNA sequences also encode this same CDR3. The V gene is TRBV18, the J gene TRBJ2-3, with 9 bases fitting TRBD2. CDR3 length equals 15 residues. CDR1 KGHSH and CDR2 LQKENI come from the germline V gene. Trimming at V came to 3 bases and at J to 0 bases, leaving 1 base not matched to a gene. The CDR3 DNA sequence: TGTGCCAGCTCACCTGCGGGAGGGAGCACAGATACGCAGTATTTT. It is translated as CASSPAGGSTDTQYF.

This rearrangement joins TRBV6-1 to TRBJ1-3; D gene ambiguous. Trimming pared 11 bases from V and 1 base from J, leaving 9 bases between. This CDR3 comprises 12 residues. The germline V gene has CDR1 MNHNS and CDR2 SASEGT. CDR3 in amino acids: CAGGFSGNTIYF. Here the CDR3 DNA reads TGTGCCGGCGGCTTTTCTGGAAACACCATATATTTT.

The V and J genes are TRBV11-2 and TRBJ2-5, with D maybe TRBD2 (6 bases). The CDR3 length is 15 residues. With 5 bases removed from V and 1 base from J, the gap between germline ends came to 14 bases. Germline V gene data show CDR1 as SGHAT and CDR2 as FQNNGV. CDR3 in DNA: TGTGCCAGCAGCCCAAGAGGGGACTCCCAAGAGACCCAGTACTTC. Translation: CASSPRGDSQETQYF.

To note about this clone: Other DNA sequences in the same sample also yield this CDR3. V is TRBV11-2 and J is TRBJ2-1, with D possibly TRBD1 on 5 matching bases. The CDR3 is made up of 14 amino acids. Looked up from germline, CDR1 is SGHAT and CDR2 is FQNNGV. V was clipped by 1 base and J by 4 bases, with 8 bases between them. The CDR3, as DNA: TGTGCCAGCAGCTTAGGGGGCCCATACAATGAGCAGTTCTTC. Protein product: CASSLGGPYNEQFF.

The V and J genes are TRBV29-1 and TRBJ2-1, with 10 positions matching TRBD2. Trimming took 5 bases from V and 2 from J; bases not matched to a gene: 9. This CDR3 contains 16 residues. Germline CDR1 and CDR2: SQVTM and ANQGSEA. The CDR3, as DNA: TGCAGCGTTCTCCTAGCGGGAGCTGTAACCTACAATGAGCAGTTCTTC. It is translated as CSVLLAGAVTYNEQFF.

The chain is built from TRBV4-3 and TRBJ2-5; D is perhaps TRBD1 (6 bases). Germline CDR1 LGHNA, CDR2 YSLEER. Trimming cost V 3 bases and J 5 bases, with 16 bases left between them. The CDR3 loop spans 15 amino acids. CDR3 nucleotide sequence: TGCGCCAGCAGCCATAATCAGGGGAGAAAGGAGACCCAGTACTTC. Translated, it gives CASSHNQGRKETQYF.

The J gene is TRBJ1-2, the V gene TRBV11-2; D possibly corresponds to TRBD1 (5 bases). The CDR3 is 15 amino acids. Germline V lookup: CDR1 SGHAT, CDR2 FQNNGV. With 5 bases removed from V and 4 bases from J, the gap between germline ends came to 17 bases. The CDR3 reads CASSAEDSPPYGYTF. The CDR3 nucleotides are TGTGCCAGCAGCGCAGAAGACAGTCCACCCTATGGCTACACCTTC.

The rearrangement joins TRBV6-6 to TRBJ2-3; weak D call: TRBD2 (6 bases). The CDR3 extends over 13 amino acids. V was pared by 7 bases and J by 6 bases, with 14 bases between. Germline-derived CDR1 and CDR2 are MNHNY and SVGAGI (reference sequence). The CDR3 loop is CASTIAEGDTQYF. In DNA, the CDR3 is TGTGCCAGCACGATAGCGGAGGGCGATACGCAGTATTTT.

In regard to this clone: Other DNA sequences from this sample encode an identical CDR3 as well. The rearrangement links TRBV7-9 to TRBJ2-3; 8 bases agree with TRBD1. Trimming at V came to 4 bases and at J to 0 bases, leaving 3 bases not matched to a gene. The CDR3 loop spans 15 amino acids. CDR1 and CDR2 from the germline V gene are SEHNR and FQNEAQ (reference sequence). CDR3 sequence: CASSSRTGSTDTQYF. The CDR3 DNA reads as TGTGCCAGCAGCTCAAGGACAGGGAGCACAGATACGCAGTATTTT. Filled out from reference TRBV7-9 and TRBJ2-3, the complete variable domain reads DTGVSQNPRHKITKRGQNVTFRCDPISEHNRLYWYRQTLGQGPEFLTYFQNEAQLEKSRLLSDRFSAERPKGSFSTLEIQRTEQGDSAMYLCASSSRTGSTDTQYFGPGTRLTVL.

This sequence joins TRBV5-5 and TRBJ1-2; tentatively, D is TRBD1 (5 bases). There are 16 residues in the CDR3. Germline V gene lookup returns CDR1 SGHKS and CDR2 YYEKEE (reference sequence). The ends were cut back, 0 bases at V and 2 bases at J, with 14 bases in the middle. The CDR3 loop reads CASSLEVGQGNYGYTF. The DNA for the CDR3 is TGTGCCAGCAGCTTGGAGGTAGGGCAGGGAAACTATGGCTACACCTTC.

This clone was detected once. V is TRBV10-3 and J is TRBJ1-1, with unresolved D. The germline CDR1 and CDR2 sequences are ENHRY and SYGVKD. V was trimmed by 0 bases and J by 10 bases, leaving 15 bases between them. The CDR3 covers 14 residues. The CDR3 bases are TGTGCCATCAGTGAGTCAGTCGGCCACCCTGGAGCTTTCTTT. Its protein product is CAISESVGHPGAFF.

The V and J genes are TRBV6-6 and TRBJ1-6; 8 bases agree with TRBD1. Germline trimming cut 6 bases from V and 7 bases from J; bases unmatched to any gene: 8. This CDR3 is built from 15 residues. CDR1 and CDR2 from the germline V gene are MNHNY and SVGAGI (reference sequence). CDR3 nucleotide sequence: TGTGCCAGCAGCACGGGACAGGCGCCAAATTCACCCCTCCACTTT. Residues: CASSTGQAPNSPLHF.

The CDR3 is CASSLGGTISPLHF. CDR3 in DNA: TGTGCCAGCAGCTTAGGGGGGACTATTTCACCCCTCCACTTT. This chain connects TRBV7-9 to TRBJ1-6, with D possibly TRBD1 on 5 matching bases. Germline CDR1 SEHNR, CDR2 FQNEAQ (reference sequence). CDR3 length: 14 residues. The V end lost 1 base, the J end lost 9 bases, and 10 bases lay between the germline ends.